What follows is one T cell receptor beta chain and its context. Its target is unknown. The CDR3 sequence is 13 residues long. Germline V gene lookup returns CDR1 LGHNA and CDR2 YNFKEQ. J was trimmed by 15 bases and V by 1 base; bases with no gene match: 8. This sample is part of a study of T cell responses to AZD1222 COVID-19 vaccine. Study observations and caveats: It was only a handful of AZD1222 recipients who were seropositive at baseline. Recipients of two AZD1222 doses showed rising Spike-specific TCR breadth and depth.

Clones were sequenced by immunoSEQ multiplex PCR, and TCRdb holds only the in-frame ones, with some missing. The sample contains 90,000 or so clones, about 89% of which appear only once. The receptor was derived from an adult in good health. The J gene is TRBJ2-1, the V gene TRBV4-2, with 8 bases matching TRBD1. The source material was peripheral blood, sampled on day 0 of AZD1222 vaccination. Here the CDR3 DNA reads TGTGCCAGCAGCCAAGTTGGAACAGGGGGATCGTTCTTC. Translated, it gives CASSQVGTGGSFF.